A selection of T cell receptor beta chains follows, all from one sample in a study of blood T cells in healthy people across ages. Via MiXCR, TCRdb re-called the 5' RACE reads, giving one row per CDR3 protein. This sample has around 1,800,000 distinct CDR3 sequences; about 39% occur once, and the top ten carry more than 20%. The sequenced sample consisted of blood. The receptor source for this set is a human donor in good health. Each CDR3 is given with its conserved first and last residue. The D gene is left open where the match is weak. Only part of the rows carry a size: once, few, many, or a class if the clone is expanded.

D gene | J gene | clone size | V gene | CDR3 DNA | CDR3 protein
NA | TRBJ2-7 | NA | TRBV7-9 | TGTGCCAGCAGCTTAGATCACGGTTACTCCTACGAGCAGTACTTC | CASSLDHGYSYEQYF
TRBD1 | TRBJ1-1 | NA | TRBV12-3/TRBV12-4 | TGTGCCAGCAGTTGGAACAGGGGGCTCACTGAAGCTTTCTTT | CASSWNRGLTEAFF
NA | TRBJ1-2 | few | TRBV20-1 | TGCAGTGCTAGGGTAGTGGCTCATCGGCGTGGCTACACCTTC | CSARVVAHRRGYTF
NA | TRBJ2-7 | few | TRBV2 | TGCGCCAGCAGGTCAGAGGGGCTCTACGAGCAGTACTTC | CASRSEGLYEQYF
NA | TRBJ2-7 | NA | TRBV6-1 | TGTGCCAGCAGTGAAGAAGGCCGGGTTTGGGGCAGCAACTACGAGCAGTACTTC | CASSEEGRVWGSNYEQYF
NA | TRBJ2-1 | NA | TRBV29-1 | TGCAGCGTTGGGAAGGACGCCAACAATGAGCAGTTCTTC | CSVGKDANNEQFF
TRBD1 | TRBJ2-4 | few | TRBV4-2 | TGTGCCAGCAGCCAAGTGGCCACAGGGGCCGCTCAGTACTTC | CASSQVATGAAQYF
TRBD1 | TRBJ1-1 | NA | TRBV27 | TGTGCCAGCAGACTTAGGGACAGGTTTAACACTGAAGCTTTCTTT | CASRLRDRFNTEAFF
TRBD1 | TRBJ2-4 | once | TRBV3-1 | TGTGCCAGCAGCCAAGGCGCAGGGGGCCTGGAGCAGTACTTC | CASSQGAGGLEQYF
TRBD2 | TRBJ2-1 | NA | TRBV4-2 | TGTGCCAGCAGCCAAGGGTCCGGGACTAGCGGCTCCTACAATGAGCAGTTCTTC | CASSQGSGTSGSYNEQFF
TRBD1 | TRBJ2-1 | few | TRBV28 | TGTGCCAGCAGTTTCCGACAGGGCCCTTACAATGAGCAGTTCTTC | CASSFRQGPYNEQFF
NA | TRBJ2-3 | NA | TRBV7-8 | TGTGCCAGCAGCCCCGTGGGCAGAGGAACCCCTGGGGCGCAGTATTTT | CASSPVGRGTPGAQYF
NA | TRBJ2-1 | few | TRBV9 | TGTGCCAGCAGCGTTAATCGCGACAGGCGAAACAATGAGCAGTTCTTC | CASSVNRDRRNNEQFF
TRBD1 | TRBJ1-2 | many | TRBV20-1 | TGCAGTGCTGGGGGGACAGGGCTTAACTATGGCTACACCTTC | CSAGGTGLNYGYTF
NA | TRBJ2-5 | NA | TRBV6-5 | TGTGCCAGCAGCCGACGCCCGGGGAGAGGGTTGGCGACCCAGTACTTC | CASSRRPGRGLATQYF
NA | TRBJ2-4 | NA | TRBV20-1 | TGCAGTGCTGAAGGACCCGGATTAGCCAAAAACATTCAGTACTTC | CSAEGPGLAKNIQYF
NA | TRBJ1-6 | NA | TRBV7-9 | TGTGCCAGCCGCAATCCCCAGGTGTGGTACTCACCCCTCCACTTT | CASRNPQVWYSPLHF
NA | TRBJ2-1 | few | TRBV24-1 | TGTGCCACCAGTGAGTCTGACTACAATGAGCAGTTCTTC | CATSESDYNEQFF
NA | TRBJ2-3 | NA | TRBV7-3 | TGTGCCAGCAGCCAGGTCGGAAGGAGCACAGATACGCAGTATTTT | CASSQVGRSTDTQYF
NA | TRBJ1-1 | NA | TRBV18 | TGTGCCAGCTCCCGGGACGGGAAGAACACTGAAGCTTTCTTT | CASSRDGKNTEAFF
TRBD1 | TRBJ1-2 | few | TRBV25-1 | TGTGCCAGCAGTGGGACAGGGTCTGGCTACACCTTC | CASSGTGSGYTF
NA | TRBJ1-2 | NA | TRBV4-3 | TGCGCCAGCAGCTACTCTAGGGAAGGCTATGGCTACACCTTC | CASSYSREGYGYTF
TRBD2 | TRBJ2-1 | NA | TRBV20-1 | TGCAGTGCTTGCATTAGCGGGGGTTCGGATGAGCAGTTCTTC | CSACISGGSDEQFF
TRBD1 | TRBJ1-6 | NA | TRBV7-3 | TGTGCCAGCAGCCCCTCAGGGGGAATTTCACCCCTCCACTTT | CASSPSGGISPLHF
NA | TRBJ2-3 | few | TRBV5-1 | TGCGCCAGCAGCTTGGTTGTGGGAACCACAGATACGCAGTATTTT | CASSLVVGTTDTQYF
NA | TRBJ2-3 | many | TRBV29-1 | TGCAGCGTTGAAGACTCCTTATTCACAGATACGCAGTATTTT | CSVEDSLFTDTQYF
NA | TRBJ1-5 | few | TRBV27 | TGTGCCAGCAGTGAGGAGCAGGGAGGGCAGCCCCAGCATTTT | CASSEEQGGQPQHF
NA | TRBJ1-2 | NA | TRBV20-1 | TGCAGTGCTAGTATAGTGAACACCTTC | CSASIVNTF
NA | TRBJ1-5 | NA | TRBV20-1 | TGCAGTGCCATTCAAGGTGGTGTGGGTCGAGGTCAGCCCCAGCATTTT | CSAIQGGVGRGQPQHF
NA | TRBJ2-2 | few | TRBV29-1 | TGCAGCGTTGGAGGTCTTCTGAACACCGGGGAGCGGTTTTTT | CSVGGLLNTGERFF
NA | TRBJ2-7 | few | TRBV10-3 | TGTGCCATCAGTGGGACGGTCCCCTACGAGCAGTACTTC | CAISGTVPYEQYF
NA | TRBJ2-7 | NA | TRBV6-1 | TGTGCCAGCAGGAAGGCAGGGATAAGGGACCACGAGCAGTACTTC | CASRKAGIRDHEQYF